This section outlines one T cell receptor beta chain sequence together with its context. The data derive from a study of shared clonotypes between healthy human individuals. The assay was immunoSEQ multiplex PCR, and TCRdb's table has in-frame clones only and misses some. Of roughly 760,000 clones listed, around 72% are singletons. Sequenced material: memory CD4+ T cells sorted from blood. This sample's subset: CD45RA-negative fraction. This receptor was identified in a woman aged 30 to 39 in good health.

The CDR3 DNA is TGTGCCAGCAGCCTCGGACCGGACTCTAACTATGGCTACACCTTC. Translation gives CASSLGPDSNYGYTF. The V call is TRBV7-2, the J call TRBJ1-2; no definite D call. V dropped 5 bases and J dropped 0 bases, with 13 bases sitting between them. The CDR3 extends over 15 amino acids. CDR1 is SGHTA and CDR2 is FQGNSA in the germline V gene.